This T cell receptor (beta chain) was identified in a study of cytomegalovirus exposure and HLA in healthy donors. Study at large: HLA-typed donors contributed about 85 million unique TCRs, which were held in an early data release. Study findings and constraints: For most TCR sequences rarity was the rule, although some public TCRs occurred in many donors. TCR beta sequences numbering around 15,000 were associated with HLA alleles at 0.05 false discovery rate in a later analysis. Diagnosis of cytomegalovirus status made by the classifier reportedly showed high specificity and sensitivity.

The study ran its PCR with 60 Vbeta and 13 Jbeta primers. Assay used: immunoSEQ multiplex PCR; TCRdb lists only in-frame clones, some missing. The data hold roughly 290,000 clones, with about 87% observed a single time. Germline loops: CDR1 SNHLY, CDR2 FYNNEI. The V gene lost 4 bases and the J gene lost 1 base, with 11 bases spanning the gap. This CDR3 spans 15 amino acids. This clone has more than one count but fewer than ten. Its antigen remains unidentified. The rearrangement uses TRBV2 and TRBJ1-3; TRBD1 might be the D (6 bases). Sequenced input: PBMCs. The clonotype was recovered from a woman younger than 35 in good health and CMV-seronegative. The CDR3 loop is CASSAQGESGNTIYF. Here the CDR3 DNA reads TGTGCCAGCAGTGCACAGGGCGAATCTGGAAACACCATATATTTT.